Listed below are T cell receptor beta chains from one sample, sequenced in a study of Ad26.COV2.S vaccination and SARS-CoV-2 variants. Measured with immunoSEQ multiplex PCR; TCRdb has only the in-frame clones, and not every one. Among a few hundred thousand clones listed, approximately 88% were seen once. The starting material was peripheral blood, obtained in a trial of Ad26.COV2.S vaccine versus placebo. All receptors derive from a person between 18 and 65 years old who received the Ad26.COV2.S COVID-19 vaccine or a placebo. CDR3s include the opening cysteine and the closing phenylalanine or tryptophan. D genes are given only for firm matches. For some rows the clone size is stated as once, few or many, or as a class when expanded; others skip it.

J gene | D gene | clone size | V gene | CDR3 protein | CDR3 DNA
TRBJ2-5 | . | . | TRBV24-1 | CATSSGYDMYQETQYF | TGTGCCACCAGTTCGGGGTACGATATGTACCAAGAGACCCAGTACTTC
TRBJ1-1 | . | . | TRBV4-3 | CASSQAMGGWNTEAFF | TGCGCCAGCAGCCAAGCAATGGGAGGTTGGAACACTGAAGCTTTCTTT
TRBJ2-5 | . | . | TRBV6-5 | CASSYTDSQETQYF | TGTGCCAGCAGTTACACGGACAGCCAAGAGACCCAGTACTTC
TRBJ1-4 | . | . | TRBV5-5 | CASSLRRDGQYLFF | TGTGCCAGCAGCTTGAGGAGGGATGGGCAATATCTGTTTTTT
TRBJ1-6 | . | once | TRBV10-3 | CAISEGRDNSPLHF | TGTGCCATCAGTGAGGGGAGGGATAATTCACCCCTCCACTTT
TRBJ2-3 | . | . | TRBV24-1 | CATSDLARGTQYF | TGTGCCACCAGTGACCTCGCCCGGGGGACGCAGTATTTT
TRBJ2-3 | . | . | TRBV18 | CASSPATDTQYF | TGTGCCAGCTCACCGGCGACAGATACGCAGTATTTT
TRBJ2-7 | . | . | TRBV2 | CASSLGRTTYEQYF | TGTGCCAGCAGTTTGGGGCGGACTACCTACGAGCAGTACTTC
TRBJ1-5 | . | . | TRBV19 | CASSTQVSNQPQHF | TGTGCCAGTAGTACCCAGGTTAGCAATCAGCCCCAGCATTTT
TRBJ2-2 | TRBD1 | . | TRBV7-2 | CASSPAGTGGYSGTGELFF | TGTGCCAGCAGCCCAGCCGGGACAGGGGGATATAGTGGCACCGGGGAGCTGTTTTTT
TRBJ2-5 | TRBD1 | . | TRBV6-1 | CASSGVTGTHQETQYF | TGTGCCAGCAGTGGGGTGACAGGGACCCACCAAGAGACCCAGTACTTC
TRBJ2-3 | . | . | TRBV3-1/TRBV3-2 | CASSRLVSTDTQYF | TGTGCCAGCAGCCGGCTAGTGAGCACAGATACGCAGTATTTT
TRBJ1-5 | . | . | TRBV30 | CAWSIQGNQPQHF | TGTGCCTGGAGTATTCAGGGGAATCAGCCCCAGCATTTT
TRBJ1-2 | . | . | TRBV12-5 | CASGPKQGNYGYTF | TGTGCTAGTGGGCCTAAACAGGGCAACTATGGCTACACCTTC
TRBJ2-2 | TRBD1 | . | TRBV4-2 | CASSQGQGYQVATGELFF | TGTGCCAGCAGCCAGGGACAGGGCTATCAGGTAGCTACCGGGGAGCTGTTTTTT
TRBJ2-1 | . | . | TRBV20-1 | CSARDWREQFF | TGCAGTGCTAGAGATTGGAGGGAGCAGTTCTTC
TRBJ1-1 | . | . | TRBV28 | CASSLGRGEAFF | TGTGCCAGCAGTCTGGGGCGCGGTGAAGCTTTCTTT
TRBJ2-7 | . | once | TRBV3-1/TRBV3-2 | CASSPRPSSYEQYF | TGTGCCAGCAGCCCGCGACCGTCATCCTACGAGCAGTACTTC
TRBJ2-7 | . | . | TRBV6-5 | CASKIQGTYEQYF | TGTGCCAGCAAAATCCAGGGTACCTACGAGCAGTACTTC
TRBJ2-7 | TRBD1 | once | TRBV5-4 | CASSFGTGGNYEQYF | TGTGCCAGCAGCTTTGGGACAGGGGGCAACTACGAGCAGTACTTC
TRBJ2-1 | TRBD2 | . | TRBV2 | CASSEGLAGKNEQFF | TGTGCCAGCAGTGAGGGACTAGCGGGGAAGAATGAGCAGTTCTTC
TRBJ2-5 | . | . | TRBV2 | CASSGEETQYF | TGTGCCAGCAGTGGGGAAGAGACCCAGTACTTC
TRBJ2-1 | . | . | TRBV7-3 | CASSLHSPTDSYNEQFF | TGTGCCAGCAGCTTACATAGCCCCACGGACTCCTACAATGAGCAGTTCTTC
TRBJ1-2 | . | . | TRBV5-1 | CASSLQVNYGYTF | TGCGCCAGCAGCTTACAGGTGAACTATGGCTACACCTTC
TRBJ1-1 | TRBD1 | . | TRBV5-4 | CASTFGDSLDRGLQAFF | TGTGCCAGCACCTTCGGGGATAGTCTGGACAGGGGCTTGCAAGCTTTCTTT
TRBJ2-2 | TRBD2 | . | TRBV6-5 | CASSLVGGGPGELFF | TGTGCCAGCAGTCTGGTAGGCGGGGGACCCGGGGAGCTGTTTTTT
TRBJ2-7 | . | . | TRBV6-5 | CASTTAGQQQYF | TGTGCCAGCACTACCGCAGGGCAGCAGCAGTACTTC
TRBJ1-4 | TRBD1 | . | TRBV18 | CASSPGTGLSGEKLFF | TGTGCCAGCTCACCGGGGACAGGACTATCTGGGGAAAAACTGTTTTTT
TRBJ2-3 | TRBD1 | few | TRBV11-1 | CASSLAGTGATDTQYF | TGTGCCAGCAGCTTAGCCGGGACAGGGGCCACAGATACGCAGTATTTT
TRBJ2-3 | TRBD2 | . | TRBV7-9 | CASSLALAGANTQYF | TGTGCCAGCAGCTTAGCACTAGCGGGGGCAAATACGCAGTATTTT
TRBJ1-5 | . | . | TRBV6-2/TRBV6-3 | CASSIGNQPQHF | TGTGCCAGCAGTATAGGCAATCAGCCCCAGCATTTT
TRBJ1-5 | TRBD1 | few | TRBV30 | CAWSVRQGGQPQHF | TGTGCCTGGAGTGTGAGACAGGGTGGGCAGCCCCAGCATTTT
TRBJ2-7 | TRBD1 | few | TRBV10-3 | CAISEMDRLSEQYF | TGTGCCATCAGTGAGATGGACAGGCTGAGCGAGCAGTACTTC
TRBJ2-1 | . | . | TRBV5-1 | CASSLGGENNEQFF | TGCGCCAGCAGCCTTGGGGGTGAAAACAATGAGCAGTTCTTC
TRBJ2-7 | TRBD1 | . | TRBV10-3 | CAITEGQGNYEQYF | TGTGCCATCACCGAGGGACAGGGGAACTACGAGCAGTACTTC
TRBJ2-2 | . | . | TRBV27 | CASRQGRTGELFF | TGTGCCAGCAGGCAGGGAAGGACCGGGGAGCTGTTTTTT
TRBJ2-7 | . | . | TRBV11-3 | CASSTDKSYEQYF | TGTGCCAGCAGCACGGACAAATCCTACGAGCAGTACTTC
TRBJ1-1 | . | . | TRBV12-3/TRBV12-4 | CASSFGGNTEAFF | TGTGCCAGCAGTTTCGGCGGGAACACTGAAGCTTTCTTT
TRBJ2-1 | TRBD1 | . | TRBV19 | CASSSPGDRGTYNEQFF | TGTGCCAGTAGTAGCCCCGGGGACAGGGGAACCTACAATGAGCAGTTCTTC
TRBJ1-6 | . | . | TRBV5-5 | CASSLGGAGSPLHF | TGTGCCAGCAGCTTGGGAGGGGCCGGGTCACCCCTCCACTTT
TRBJ1-3 | . | . | TRBV2 | CATNFDSSGNTIYF | TGTGCCACCAACTTTGACAGCTCTGGAAACACCATATATTTT
TRBJ1-4 | . | . | TRBV18 | CASSPTARTTNEKLFF | TGTGCCAGCTCACCCACGGCCAGGACAACTAATGAAAAACTGTTTTTT
TRBJ1-5 | . | once | TRBV19 | CAARGKKGQPQHF | TGCGCTGCGCGGGGGAAAAAGGGTCAGCCCCAGCATTTT
TRBJ2-5 | . | . | TRBV27 | CASSFRYGTRGETQYF | TGTGCCAGCAGCTTTCGGTACGGGACAAGGGGAGAGACCCAGTACTTC
TRBJ1-5 | . | . | TRBV24-1 | CATSDPRDGGDQPQHF | TGTGCCACCAGTGATCCCCGGGACGGCGGCGATCAGCCCCAGCATTTT
TRBJ1-1 | TRBD1 | . | TRBV30 | CAWSVQGRNTEAFF | TGTGCCTGGAGTGTACAGGGGCGGAACACTGAAGCTTTCTTT
TRBJ2-7 | TRBD1 | . | TRBV11-3 | CASSQRDRAYEQYF | TGTGCCAGCAGCCAACGGGACAGGGCGTACGAGCAGTACTTC
TRBJ2-5 | TRBD1 | . | TRBV6-6 | CASNNRGQETQYF | TGTGCCAGCAACAACAGGGGGCAAGAGACCCAGTACTTC
TRBJ1-1 | . | . | TRBV6-2/TRBV6-3 | CASSYGGRVKNTEAFF | TGTGCCAGCAGTTACGGCGGAAGGGTAAAGAACACTGAAGCTTTCTTT
TRBJ2-7 | TRBD1 | . | TRBV12-5 | CASGLVRDRQSYEQYF | TGTGCTAGTGGTTTGGTCCGGGACAGGCAGTCCTACGAGCAGTACTTC
TRBJ1-5 | TRBD1 | . | TRBV30 | CAWSDRTGVYSNQPQHF | TGTGCCTGGAGTGACCGGACAGGCGTTTATAGCAATCAGCCCCAGCATTTT
TRBJ2-1 | TRBD2 | . | TRBV6-4 | CASSDVGLAKSEQFF | TGTGCCAGCAGTGACGTCGGACTAGCCAAGAGTGAGCAGTTCTTC
TRBJ2-1 | . | . | TRBV2 | CASSSRDTRSNEQFF | TGTGCCAGCAGCTCGCGGGACACGCGTAGTAATGAGCAGTTCTTC
TRBJ2-5 | . | . | TRBV7-3 | CASSPGGGDLYQETQYF | TGTGCCAGCTCTCCAGGTGGGGGCGACTTGTACCAAGAGACCCAGTACTTC